This TCR beta chain originates from a study of T cell responses to AZD1222 COVID-19 vaccine. General study points: Seropositive AZD1222 recipients at baseline numbered only six or seven. Repertoires were obtained only post-peak T cell response. Elevations in Spike-specific TCR breadth and depth followed administration of two AZD1222 doses. The donors showed a predominance of white British ancestry and of females, with possible underestimation of clonal diversity.

The CDR3 loop spans 13 amino acids. CDR1 and CDR2 (germline): LNHDA, SQIVND (reference sequence). Trimming pared 8 bases from V and 8 bases from J, leaving 16 bases between. To note about this clone: Its cognate antigen is unknown.

Clones were read by immunoSEQ multiplex PCR, and TCRdb kept only the in-frame ones, dropping some. The profile shows 100,000 to 150,000 clones, 90% of them singletons. V and J are TRBV19 and TRBJ2-1, with a weak D call TRBD1 (5 bases). Source: peripheral blood, taken on day 0 of MenACWY control vaccination. This receptor was obtained from an adult in good health. The CDR3 is CASQNSRVHEQFF. The CDR3 DNA is TGTGCCAGTCAAAACAGCAGGGTCCATGAGCAGTTCTTC.